This record concerns one T cell receptor (beta chain) sequence. This sample is drawn from a study of shared clonotypes between healthy human individuals. The V and J ends lost 1 base and 7 bases, in that order; junction bases with no gene match: 6. CDR1 MNHNS and CDR2 SASEGT come from the germline V gene. This CDR3 has 16 amino acids. Produced via immunoSEQ multiplex PCR; TCRdb's table is partial and in-frame only. The repertoire has hundreds of thousands of clones, around three quarters of them found once; the top ten carry around 11%. The sequencing input was PBMCs. The receptor was derived from a woman in her thirties or forties in good health. Some clones in this sample may be carry-over from other donors' samples. The chain is built from TRBV6-1 and TRBJ2-2, with 10 nucleotides matching TRBD2. CDR3 in amino acids: CASSEGAGGFGGELFF. In nucleotides, the CDR3 is TGTGCCAGCAGTGAAGGAGCGGGAGGGTTCGGCGGGGAGCTGTTTTTT.